What follows are 21 T cell receptor beta chains derived from one specimen sequenced in a study of blood T cell repertoires in COVID-19. Generated by immunoSEQ multiplex PCR, the TCRdb table keeps only in-frame clones and is missing some. The repertoire consists of roughly 200,000 clones, with about nine tenths occurring once and the leading ten covering approximately 2.1%. The sample was PBMCs or T cells enriched from blood (not recorded which). The source is a woman aged 25 to 39 who had recovered from COVID-19.

This clone appeared once. The chain carries TRBV5-5 and TRBJ1-1, with D tentatively TRBD1 (5 bases). Germline V gene data show CDR1 as SGHKS and CDR2 as YYEKEE (reference sequence). V was trimmed by 7 bases and J by 5 bases, leaving 12 bases between them. This CDR3 is built from 12 residues. The CDR3 protein is CASGALDTEAFF. The CDR3 nucleotides read TGTGCCAGCGGGGCTTTGGATACTGAAGCTTTCTTT.

The V gene is TRBV27, the J gene TRBJ2-3; 12 nucleotides match TRBD2. The CDR3 consists of 18 residues. J was trimmed by 10 bases and V by 6 bases; bases with no gene match: 20. Germline CDR1 reads MNHEY; CDR2 reads SMNVEV (reference sequence). The CDR3 reads CASRSSGRDSERPPPQYF. The CDR3 DNA reads as TGTGCCAGCAGATCTAGCGGGAGGGATTCCGAGCGACCCCCTCCGCAGTATTTT.

The rearrangement joins TRBV5-6 to TRBJ1-6; 7 bases align to TRBD1. With V trimmed by 1 base and J by 7 bases, 8 bases remained unmatched. CDR3 length: 16 residues. Germline CDR1 and CDR2: SGHDT and YYEEEE. CDR3 region: CASSLFGQAPNSPLHF. For the CDR3, the DNA is TGTGCCAGCAGCTTGTTCGGACAGGCCCCCAATTCACCCCTCCACTTT.

J is TRBJ2-6 and V is TRBV9; D gene ambiguous. The germline gives CDR1 SGDLS, CDR2 YYNGEE. This CDR3 comprises 15 residues. The V gene lost 0 bases and the J gene lost 0 bases, with 4 bases spanning the gap. The CDR3 sequence is CASSVALSGANVLTF. The CDR3 region has the DNA TGTGCCAGCAGCGTAGCCCTCTCTGGGGCCAACGTCCTGACTTTC.

This sequence joins TRBV7-3 and TRBJ2-1; TRBD2 aligns across 7 bases. Losses at the gene ends were 2 bases for V and 5 bases for J; bases not matched to a gene: 9. Germline CDR1 and CDR2: SGHTA and FQGTGA. The CDR3 is made up of 16 amino acids. The CDR3 region is CASSLGNGRKNNEQFF. CDR3 in DNA: TGTGCCAGCAGCTTAGGGAACGGGAGGAAAAACAATGAGCAGTTCTTC.

The J gene is TRBJ2-6, the V gene TRBV27; D call uncertain. CDR1 and CDR2 (germline): MNHEY, SMNVEV (reference sequence). With 8 bases removed from V and 3 bases from J, the gap between germline ends came to 17 bases. The length of the CDR3 is 16 residues. CDR3 residues: CASSFSRMLGANVLTF. The CDR3, as DNA: TGTGCCAGCTCCTTCAGCAGGATGCTTGGGGCCAACGTCCTGACTTTC. Full variable domain (missing parts from reference TRBV27 and TRBJ2-6): EAQVTQNPRYLITVTGKKLTVTCSQNMNHEYMSWYRQDPGLGLRQIYYSMNVEVTDKGDVPEGYKVSRKEKRNFPLILESPSPNQTSLYFCASSFSRMLGANVLTFGAGSRLTVL.

The chain is built from TRBV7-2 and TRBJ1-5, with 8 bases identical to TRBD1. J lost 5 bases, V lost 5 bases, and 2 bases had no gene match. CDR1 is SGHTA, CDR2 FQGNSA, per germline. There are 13 residues in the CDR3. CDR3: CASSGTGYQPQHF. The CDR3 bases are TGTGCCAGCAGCGGGACAGGCTATCAGCCCCAGCATTTT.

The chain carries TRBV28 and TRBJ1-3, with TRBD1 as a possible D gene (6 bases). Trimming cost V 2 bases and J 0 bases, with 11 bases left between them. This CDR3 has 16 amino acids. Germline V lookup: CDR1 MDHEN, CDR2 SYDVKM. The CDR3 DNA is TGTGCCAGCAGTTTAGGACAGACCTACTCTGGAAACACCATATATTTT. Translating gives CASSLGQTYSGNTIYF.

V is TRBV11-2 and J is TRBJ1-1; TRBD1 matches at 9 bases. Germline values: CDR1 SGHAT, CDR2 FQNNGV. V trimming: 5 bases; J trimming: 6 bases; junction bases outside the gene matches: 13. The CDR3 length is 16 residues. This CDR3 is CASSRYRDREFSEAFF. CDR3 coding DNA: TGTGCCAGCAGCCGGTACCGGGACAGGGAATTTTCTGAAGCTTTCTTT.

The CDR3 DNA reads as TGCGCCAGCAGCTTGGAAACAGGGGCCGATCAGCCCCAGCATTTT. Protein product: CASSLETGADQPQHF. The chain links TRBV5-1 to TRBJ1-5; 7 nucleotides line up with TRBD1. From germline, CDR1 is SGHRS and CDR2 YFSETQ. The CDR3 is 15 amino acids. J gave up 5 bases and V 0 bases, and 5 bases lay outside the gene matches.

The V call is TRBV16, the J call TRBJ1-4, with a tentative D call TRBD1 (6 bases). The CDR3 consists of 17 residues. Germline V CDR1 and CDR2: KGHSY, FQNENV. The ends were cut back, 0 bases at V and 8 bases at J, with 19 bases in the middle. The DNA of the CDR3 is TGTGCCAGCAGCCAATCTCAGGCTAGGGGGAGAGGGGAAAAACTGTTTTTT. Translation: CASSQSQARGRGEKLFF.

The J gene is TRBJ2-7, the V gene TRBV12-3 or TRBV12-4; possibly TRBD2 for D (5 bases). The CDR3 loop spans 12 amino acids. Trimming pared 5 bases from V and 6 bases from J, leaving 11 bases between. The CDR3 coding sequence is TGTGCCAGCAGTCCTAGCAGGAGCGAGCAGTACTTC. As protein: CASSPSRSEQYF.

The chain carries TRBV19 and TRBJ2-1, with TRBD2 matching 11 bases. Germline CDR1 LNHDA, CDR2 SQIVND (reference sequence). V was clipped by 1 base and J by 7 bases; unmatched bases: 3. The CDR3 is 15 amino acids. The CDR3 DNA follows: TGTGCCAGTAGTATAGGGGGGACTAGCGGTAATGAGCAGTTCTTC. Translation: CASSIGGTSGNEQFF.

A few counts support this clone. In nucleotides, the CDR3 is TGTGCCAGCAGTTACGTCACAGGGAACACCGGGGAGCTGTTTTTT. This codes for CASSYVTGNTGELFF. The chain links TRBV6-6 to TRBJ2-2; D may be TRBD1 (5 bases). The CDR3 totals 15 residues. The V and J ends lost 2 bases and 1 base respectively, with 8 bases between them. Looked up from germline, CDR1 is MNHNY and CDR2 is SVGAGI (reference sequence).

This clone was seen a single time. The rearrangement uses TRBV7-2 and TRBJ1-3; the D is unclear. The CDR3 extends over 15 amino acids. CDR1 SGHTA and CDR2 FQGNSA come from the germline V gene. V was trimmed by 1 base and J by 2 bases, leaving 9 bases between them. The CDR3 region is CASSLGREAGNTIYF. The CDR3 coding sequence is TGTGCCAGCAGCTTAGGGCGGGAGGCTGGAAACACCATATATTTT.

This chain uses TRBV7-2 with TRBJ2-1; 9 bases are a match to TRBD2. With 3 bases clipped from V and 8 bases from J, the junction kept 8 bases outside the gene matches. There are 15 residues in the CDR3. CDR1 SGHTA and CDR2 FQGNSA come from the germline V gene. The DNA of the CDR3 is TGTGCCAGCAGCTTGCCGGGACTAGCCAGCGATGAGCAGTTCTTC. It yields the protein CASSLPGLASDEQFF.

The V call is TRBV6-1, the J call TRBJ1-1; 8 positions match TRBD1. CDR1 and CDR2 from the germline V gene are MNHNS and SASEGT. The CDR3 extends over 12 amino acids. V lost 6 bases to trimming and J lost 11 bases; unmatched junction nucleotides: 8. As DNA, the CDR3 is TGTGCCAGCAGCCTACGGAACAGGGGGGCTTTCTTT. This codes for CASSLRNRGAFF.

V is TRBV9 and J is TRBJ1-2; the match to TRBD1 covers 7 bases. CDR1 and CDR2 from the germline V gene are SGDLS and YYNGEE. CDR3 length: 15 residues. V shed 3 bases, J shed 4 bases, and the junction held 9 bases outside the gene matches. The DNA of the CDR3 is TGTGCCAGCAGCGATGGGACAGCAACTCGCTATGGCTACACCTTC. Protein product: CASSDGTATRYGYTF.

This clone was counted only a few times. The CDR3 nucleotides read TGTGCCAGCGGGGCCGGGACAGGGGGCACAGATACGCAGTATTTT. It translates to CASGAGTGGTDTQYF. V gene TRBV2 combines with J gene TRBJ2-3; 10 bases are a match to TRBD1. Trimming took 8 bases from V and 1 from J; bases not matched to a gene: 6. Germline V gives CDR1 SNHLY, CDR2 FYNNEI. The CDR3 is 15 amino acids.

This clone came up a few times. V usage is TRBV28 and J usage is TRBJ2-5, with TRBD1 matching over 7 bases. CDR1 and CDR2 from the germline V gene are MDHEN and SYDVKM. The CDR3 covers 14 residues. After removal of 8 bases from V and 1 base from J, the junction contained 7 bases not matched to a gene. The CDR3 spells CASGDRVVQETQYF. CDR3 DNA sequence: TGTGCCAGCGGAGACAGGGTTGTCCAAGAGACCCAGTACTTC.

This clone occurred once. The rearrangement uses TRBV27 and TRBJ2-7, with D maybe TRBD2 (6 bases). This CDR3 has 14 residues. Germline lookup yields CDR1 MNHEY and CDR2 SMNVEV (reference sequence). Trimming pared 3 bases from V and 6 bases from J, leaving 15 bases between. CDR3: CASSLEGFSAEQYF. CDR3 DNA: TGTGCCAGCAGTTTGGAGGGTTTCTCGGCCGAGCAGTACTTC.